Below, one T cell receptor (beta chain) is given with its context. These data come from a study of blood T cell repertoires in COVID-19. Study information: Sources were T cells, B-cell-depleted T cells, or PBMCs; the material itself was cDNA or gDNA.

The CDR3 is 14 amino acids. Germline V gene data show CDR1 as SQVTM and CDR2 as ANQGSEA. V lost 6 bases and J 1 base, leaving 15 bases between the germline ends. In the original workflow: Using reference gene primer amplification, nucleated cell counts were estimated. This table comes from immunoSEQ multiplex PCR, and its TCRdb copy is limited to in-frame clones, with some not included. V and J calls and clone size are copied from that table; D and trimming were computed from the DNA. The table records about 140,000 clones, 85% of them present only once. The sequence was collected from a man aged 45-65 years with acute or convalescent COVID-19. V and J are TRBV29-1 and TRBJ1-1; a possible D gene is TRBD1 (6 bases). The source material was peripheral blood. CDR3 coding DNA: TGCAGCGTCAAACGGACAGTCAGGAACACTGAAGCTTTCTTT. It is translated as CSVKRTVRNTEAFF.